This paragraph reports one T cell receptor beta chain. Its target is not known. Primers: 60 Vbeta forward and 13 Jbeta reverse. Profiled with immunoSEQ multiplex PCR; TCRdb holds only in-frame clones, not every one. The sample table includes about 39,000 clones. As for the donors, each was a healthy bone marrow donor. There are 13 residues in the CDR3. Germline values: CDR1 SGHVS, CDR2 FNYEAQ. The V end was cut by 5 bases, the J end by 5 bases, with 12 bases between. The data belong to a study of cytomegalovirus exposure and HLA in healthy donors. Study context: Approximately 180 million T cells yielded about 120 million unique TCR beta sequences, as an earlier analysis found.

Notes on the study in general: Common viral pathogens seemed to be connected with several of the most significant clusters, according to a later analysis. Most of the TCR beta V segments (in an earlier analysis) were productive either about 87% or about 30% of the time.

The sequence was obtained from a woman in her twenties or thirties in good health and CMV-seropositive. This chain joins TRBV7-6 and TRBJ1-2; D is perhaps TRBD1 (5 bases). Specimen: PBMCs. CDR3 in DNA: TGTGCCAGCAGCCGAGACAGCTTTTATGGCTACACCTTC. It translates to CASSRDSFYGYTF.